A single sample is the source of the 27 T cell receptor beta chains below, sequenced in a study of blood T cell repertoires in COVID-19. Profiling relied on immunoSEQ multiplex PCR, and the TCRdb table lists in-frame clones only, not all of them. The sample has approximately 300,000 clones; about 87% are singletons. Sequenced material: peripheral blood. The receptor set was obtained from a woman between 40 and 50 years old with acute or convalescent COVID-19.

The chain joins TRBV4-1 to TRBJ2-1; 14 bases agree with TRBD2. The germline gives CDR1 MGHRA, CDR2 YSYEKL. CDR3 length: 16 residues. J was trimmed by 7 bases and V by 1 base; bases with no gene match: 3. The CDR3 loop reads CASSQVGTSGGNEQFF. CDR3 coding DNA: TGCGCCAGCAGCCAAGTGGGGACTAGCGGGGGTAATGAGCAGTTCTTC.

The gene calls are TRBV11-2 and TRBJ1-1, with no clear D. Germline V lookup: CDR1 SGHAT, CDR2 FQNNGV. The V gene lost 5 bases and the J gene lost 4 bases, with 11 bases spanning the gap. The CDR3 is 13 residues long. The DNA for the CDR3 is TGTGCCAGCAGCCTGGGCCGTATCACTGAAGCTTTCTTT. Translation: CASSLGRITEAFF.

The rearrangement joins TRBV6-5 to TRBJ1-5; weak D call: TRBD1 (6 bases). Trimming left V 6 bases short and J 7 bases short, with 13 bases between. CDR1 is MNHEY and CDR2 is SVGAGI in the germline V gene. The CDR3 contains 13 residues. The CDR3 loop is CASSQGRDQPQHF. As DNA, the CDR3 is TGTGCCAGCAGCCAGGGGAGGGACCAGCCCCAGCATTTT.

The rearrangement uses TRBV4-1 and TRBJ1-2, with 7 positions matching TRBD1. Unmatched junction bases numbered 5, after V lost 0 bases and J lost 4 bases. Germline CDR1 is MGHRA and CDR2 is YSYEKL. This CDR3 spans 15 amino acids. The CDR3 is CASSQDEQGGYGYTF. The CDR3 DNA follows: TGCGCCAGCAGCCAAGACGAGCAGGGGGGCTATGGCTACACCTTC.

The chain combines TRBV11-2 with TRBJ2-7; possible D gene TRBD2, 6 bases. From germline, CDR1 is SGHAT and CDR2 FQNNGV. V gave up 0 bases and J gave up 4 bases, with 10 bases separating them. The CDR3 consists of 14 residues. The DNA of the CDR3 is TGTGCCAGCAGCTTAGATCTGGGAGGATACGAGCAGTACGTC. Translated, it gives CASSLDLGGYEQYV.

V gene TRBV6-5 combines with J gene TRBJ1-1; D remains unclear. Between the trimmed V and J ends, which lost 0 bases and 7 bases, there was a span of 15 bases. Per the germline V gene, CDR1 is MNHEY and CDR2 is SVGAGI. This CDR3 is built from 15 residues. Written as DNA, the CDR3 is TGTGCCAGCAGTTACTCGTTCGGCGGTCCGGGTGAAGCTTTCTTT. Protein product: CASSYSFGGPGEAFF.

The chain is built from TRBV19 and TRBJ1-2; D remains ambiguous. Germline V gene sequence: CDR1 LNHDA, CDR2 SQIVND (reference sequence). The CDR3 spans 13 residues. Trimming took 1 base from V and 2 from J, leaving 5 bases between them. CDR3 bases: TGTGCCAGTAGTATAGGCAGGAACTATGGCTACACCTTC. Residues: CASSIGRNYGYTF.

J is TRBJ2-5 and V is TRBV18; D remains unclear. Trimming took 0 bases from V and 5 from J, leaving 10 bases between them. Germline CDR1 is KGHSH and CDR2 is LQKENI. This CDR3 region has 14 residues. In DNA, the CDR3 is TGTGCCAGCTCACCACCGAACCCTCGGGAGACCCAGTACTTC. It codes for CASSPPNPRETQYF.

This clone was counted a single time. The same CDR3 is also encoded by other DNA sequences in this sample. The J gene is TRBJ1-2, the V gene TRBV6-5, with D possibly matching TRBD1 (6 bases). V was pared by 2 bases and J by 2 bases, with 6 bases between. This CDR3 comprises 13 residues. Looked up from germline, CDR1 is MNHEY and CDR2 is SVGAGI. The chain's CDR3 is CASSYGGNYGYTF. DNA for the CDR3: TGTGCCAGCAGTTACGGGGGCAACTATGGCTACACCTTC.

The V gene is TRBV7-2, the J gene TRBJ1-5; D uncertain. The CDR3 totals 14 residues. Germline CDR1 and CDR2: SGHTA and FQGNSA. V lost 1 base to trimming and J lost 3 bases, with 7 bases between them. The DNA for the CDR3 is TGTGCCAGCAGCTTAGGCCGGTCCAATCAGCCCCAGCATTTT. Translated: CASSLGRSNQPQHF.

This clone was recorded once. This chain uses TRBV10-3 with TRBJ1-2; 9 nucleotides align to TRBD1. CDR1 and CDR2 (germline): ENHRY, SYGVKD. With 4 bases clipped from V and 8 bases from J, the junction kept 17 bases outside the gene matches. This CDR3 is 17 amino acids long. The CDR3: CAISAHSGTGPERGYTF. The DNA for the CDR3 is TGTGCCATCAGTGCACATTCCGGGACAGGGCCAGAACGCGGCTACACCTTC.

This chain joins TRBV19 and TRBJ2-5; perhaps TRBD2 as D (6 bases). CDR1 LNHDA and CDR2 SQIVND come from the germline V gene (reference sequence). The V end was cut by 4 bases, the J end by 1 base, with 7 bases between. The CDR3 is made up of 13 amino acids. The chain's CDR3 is CASSTGLQETQYF. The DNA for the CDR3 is TGTGCCAGTAGTACGGGACTCCAAGAGACCCAGTACTTC.

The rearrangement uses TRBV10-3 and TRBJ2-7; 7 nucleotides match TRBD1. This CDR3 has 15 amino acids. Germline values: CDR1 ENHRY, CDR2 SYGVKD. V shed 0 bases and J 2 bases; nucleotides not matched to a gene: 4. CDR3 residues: CAISESGTATYEQYV. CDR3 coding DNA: TGTGCCATCAGTGAGTCGGGGACAGCCACCTACGAGCAGTACGTC.

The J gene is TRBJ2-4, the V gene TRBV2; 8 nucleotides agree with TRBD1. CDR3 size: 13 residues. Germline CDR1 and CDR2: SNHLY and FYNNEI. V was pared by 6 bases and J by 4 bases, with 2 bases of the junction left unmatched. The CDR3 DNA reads TGTGCCAGCAGGGGACAGGCGAAAAACATTCAGTACTTC. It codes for CASRGQAKNIQYF.

The CDR3 protein is CSARQGAFGDTEAFF. The CDR3 DNA reads as TGCAGCGCTAGACAGGGGGCATTTGGGGACACTGAAGCTTTCTTT. The gene calls are TRBV29-1 and TRBJ1-1; TRBD1 matches at 10 bases. The CDR3 is made up of 15 amino acids. Losses at the gene ends were 7 bases for V and 3 bases for J; bases not matched to a gene: 11. In germline, CDR1 is SQVTM, CDR2 ANQGSEA.

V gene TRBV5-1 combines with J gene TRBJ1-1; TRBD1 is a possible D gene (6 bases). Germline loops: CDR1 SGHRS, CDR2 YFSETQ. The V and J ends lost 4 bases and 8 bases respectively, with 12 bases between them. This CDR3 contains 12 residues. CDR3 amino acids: CASSMNRAEAFF. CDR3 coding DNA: TGCGCCAGCAGCATGAACAGGGCAGAAGCTTTCTTT.

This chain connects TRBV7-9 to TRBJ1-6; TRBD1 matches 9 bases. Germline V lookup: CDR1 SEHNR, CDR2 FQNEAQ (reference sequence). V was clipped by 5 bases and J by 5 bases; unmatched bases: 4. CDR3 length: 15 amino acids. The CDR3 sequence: CASSVWDRDNSPLHF. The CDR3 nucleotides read TGTGCCAGCAGCGTCTGGGACAGGGATAATTCACCCCTCCACTTT.

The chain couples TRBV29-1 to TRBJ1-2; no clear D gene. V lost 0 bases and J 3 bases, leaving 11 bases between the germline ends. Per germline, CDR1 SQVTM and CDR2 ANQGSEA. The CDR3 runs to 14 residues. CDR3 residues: CSVEDGGMDYGYTF. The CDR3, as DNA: TGCAGCGTTGAAGATGGAGGGATGGACTATGGCTACACCTTC.

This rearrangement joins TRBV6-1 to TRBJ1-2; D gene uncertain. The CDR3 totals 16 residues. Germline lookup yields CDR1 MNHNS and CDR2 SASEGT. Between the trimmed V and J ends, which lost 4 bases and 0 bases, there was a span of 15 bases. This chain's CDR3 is CASSVGAGGPNYGYTF. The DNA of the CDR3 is TGTGCCAGCAGTGTCGGTGCGGGTGGGCCTAACTATGGCTACACCTTC.

This chain's CDR3 is CAISARGYGYTF. The CDR3 nucleotides read TGTGCCATCAGTGCTCGGGGGTATGGCTACACCTTC. The rearrangement joins TRBV10-3 to TRBJ1-2, with D maybe TRBD1 (5 bases). In germline, CDR1 is ENHRY, CDR2 SYGVKD. The CDR3 is made up of 12 amino acids. V was trimmed by 4 bases and J by 5 bases, leaving 8 bases between them.

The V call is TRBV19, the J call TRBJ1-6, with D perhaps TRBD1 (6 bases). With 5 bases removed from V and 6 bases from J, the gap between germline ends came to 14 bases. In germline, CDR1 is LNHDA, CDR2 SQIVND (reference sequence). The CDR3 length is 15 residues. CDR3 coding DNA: TGTGCCAGTAGTGGGGGCGGACAGTTTAATTCACCCCTCCACTTT. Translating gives CASSGGGQFNSPLHF.

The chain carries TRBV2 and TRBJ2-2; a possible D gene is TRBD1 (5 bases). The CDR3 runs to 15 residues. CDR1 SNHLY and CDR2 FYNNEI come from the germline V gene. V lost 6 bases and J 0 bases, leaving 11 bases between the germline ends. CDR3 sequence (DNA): TGTGCCAGCAGATCAGGGTTCGCGAACACCGGGGAGCTGTTTTTT. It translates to CASRSGFANTGELFF.

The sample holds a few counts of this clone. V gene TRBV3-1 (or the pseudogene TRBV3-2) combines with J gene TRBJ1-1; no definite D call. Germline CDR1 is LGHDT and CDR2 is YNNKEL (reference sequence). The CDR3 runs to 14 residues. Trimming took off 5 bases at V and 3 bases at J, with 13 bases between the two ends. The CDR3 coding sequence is TGTGCCAGCAGCTCCCGGTGGAGGGACACTGAAGCTTTCTTT. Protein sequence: CASSSRWRDTEAFF.

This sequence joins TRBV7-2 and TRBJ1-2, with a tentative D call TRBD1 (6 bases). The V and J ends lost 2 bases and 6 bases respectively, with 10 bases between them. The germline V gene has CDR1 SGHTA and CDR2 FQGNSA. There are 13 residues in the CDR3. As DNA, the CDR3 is TGTGCCAGCAGCTTACAACAGGGAAATGGCTACACCTTC. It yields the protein CASSLQQGNGYTF.

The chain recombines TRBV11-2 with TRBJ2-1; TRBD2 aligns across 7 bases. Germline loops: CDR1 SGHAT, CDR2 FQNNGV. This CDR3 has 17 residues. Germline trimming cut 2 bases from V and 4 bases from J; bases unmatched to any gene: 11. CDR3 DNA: TGTGCCAGCAGCTTATCGGTGCGCGGCGGGGGATACAATGAGCAGTTCTTC. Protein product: CASSLSVRGGGYNEQFF.

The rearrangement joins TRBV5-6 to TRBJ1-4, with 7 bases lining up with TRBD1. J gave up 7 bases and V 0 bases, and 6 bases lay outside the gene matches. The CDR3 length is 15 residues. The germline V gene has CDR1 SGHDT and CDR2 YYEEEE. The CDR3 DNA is TGTGCCAGCAGCTTGGGAGGGGGCTTTGGTGAAAAACTGTTTTTT. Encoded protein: CASSLGGGFGEKLFF.

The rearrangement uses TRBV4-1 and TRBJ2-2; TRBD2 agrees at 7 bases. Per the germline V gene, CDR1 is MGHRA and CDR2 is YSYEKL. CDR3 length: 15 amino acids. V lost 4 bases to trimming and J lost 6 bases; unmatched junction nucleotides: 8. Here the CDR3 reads CASSRSGGVAGELFF. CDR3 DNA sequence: TGCGCCAGCAGCCGTTCTGGGGGGGTTGCCGGGGAGCTGTTTTTT.